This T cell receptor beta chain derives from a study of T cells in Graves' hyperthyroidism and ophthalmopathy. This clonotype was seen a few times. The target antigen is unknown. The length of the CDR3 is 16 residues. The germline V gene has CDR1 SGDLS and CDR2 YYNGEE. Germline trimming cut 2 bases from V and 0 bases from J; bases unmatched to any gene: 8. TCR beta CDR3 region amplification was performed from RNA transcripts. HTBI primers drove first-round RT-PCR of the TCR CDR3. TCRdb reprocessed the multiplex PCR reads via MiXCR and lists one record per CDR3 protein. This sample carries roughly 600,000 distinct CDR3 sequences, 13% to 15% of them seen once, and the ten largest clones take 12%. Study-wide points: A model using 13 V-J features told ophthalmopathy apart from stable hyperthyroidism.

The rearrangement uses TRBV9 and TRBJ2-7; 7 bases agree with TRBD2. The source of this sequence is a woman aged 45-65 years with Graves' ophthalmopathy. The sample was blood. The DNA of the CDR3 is TGTGCCAGCAGCGTCGTACCTAGCGGTTACTCCTACGAGCAGTACTTC. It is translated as CASSVVPSGYSYEQYF.